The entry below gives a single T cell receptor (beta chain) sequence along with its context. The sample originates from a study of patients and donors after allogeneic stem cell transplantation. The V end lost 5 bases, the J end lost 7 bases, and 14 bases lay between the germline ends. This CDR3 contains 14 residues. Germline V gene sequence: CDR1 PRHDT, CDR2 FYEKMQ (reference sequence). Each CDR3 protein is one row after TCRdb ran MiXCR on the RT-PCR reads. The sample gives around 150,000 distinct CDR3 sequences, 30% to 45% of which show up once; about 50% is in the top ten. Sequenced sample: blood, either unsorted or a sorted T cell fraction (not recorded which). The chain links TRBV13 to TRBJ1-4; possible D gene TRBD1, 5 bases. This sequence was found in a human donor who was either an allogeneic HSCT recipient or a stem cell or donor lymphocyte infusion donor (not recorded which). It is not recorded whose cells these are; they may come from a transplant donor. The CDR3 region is CASSAGTGSEKLFF. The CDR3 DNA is TGTGCCAGCAGCGCCGGGACCGGCTCTGAAAAACTGTTTTTT.